This TCR beta chain was identified in a study of T cell repertoires in cytomegalovirus infection. Trimming pared 6 bases from V and 0 bases from J, leaving 15 bases between. The CDR3 sequence is 16 residues long. This clonotype was observed a few times. MiXCR, run by TCRdb on the reads, gives a single entry per CDR3 protein. The sample shows more than 150,000 distinct CDR3 sequences, about 28% of them seen only once. V gene TRBV12-3 or TRBV12-4 combines with J gene TRBJ2-1; possibly TRBD2 for D (5 bases). Sequenced material: PBMCs. The clonotype originates from a human donor in good health (CMV status not recorded). Some clones in this sample may be carry-over from other donors' samples. In nucleotides, the CDR3 is TGTGCCAGCAGCCCCTCTAAGCGGCCCTCCTACAATGAGCAGTTCTTC. It is translated as CASSPSKRPSYNEQFF.